This note documents a single TCR beta chain sequence. The antigen remains unidentified. Sampled while nominally healthy, donors likely had unrecorded immune exposures. Vbeta (60) and Jbeta (13) primers were used in the PCR. Sequencing used immunoSEQ multiplex PCR; TCRdb keeps in-frame clones, though not all of them. The sample has 70,000 to 95,000 clones, approximately 84% seen once. These data belong to a study of cytomegalovirus exposure and HLA in healthy donors. General study results and limits: According to the study, around 180 TCR beta chains were cytomegalovirus-associated.

This CDR3 spans 13 amino acids. Germline loops: CDR1 MNHEY, CDR2 SMNVEV (reference sequence). V was clipped by 8 bases and J by 4 bases, with 14 bases between them. Sequenced sample: PBMCs. The chain combines TRBV27 with TRBJ1-1, with D possibly matching TRBD1 (5 bases). This receptor was obtained from a woman under 30 in good health and CMV-seropositive. The CDR3, as DNA: TGTGCCAGCGCTAAGGGGCCGGGCACTGAAGCTTTCTTT. This sequence encodes CASAKGPGTEAFF.